One and the same sample provided the 28 T cell receptor beta chains below, sequenced in a study of shared clonotypes between healthy human individuals. TCRdb keeps only in-frame clones here, not all; method: immunoSEQ multiplex PCR. This sample has around 530,000 clones, with roughly four fifths found just once. The specimen was PBMCs. These receptors all stem from a woman aged 40 to 50 in good health. Some clones in this sample may be carry-over from other donors' samples.

J is TRBJ2-2 and V is TRBV7-2; 14 nucleotides align to TRBD2. Germline V gives CDR1 SGHTA, CDR2 FQGNSA. V gave up 10 bases and J gave up 6 bases; unmatched junction bases: 1. The CDR3 loop spans 13 amino acids. Here the CDR3 DNA reads TGTGCCAAGACTAGCGGGAGGGCCGGGGAGCTGTTTTTT. Translated, it gives CAKTSGRAGELFF.

Of note for this clone: The junction shows a germline mismatch at one end, possibly a read error. This chain connects TRBV2 to TRBJ2-2; 10 bases line up with TRBD1. Germline V CDR1 and CDR2: SNHLY, FYNNEI. This CDR3 region has 16 residues. CDR3 protein: CASSGTGVGLTWELLF. In nucleotides, the CDR3 is TGTGCCAGCTCCGGGACAGGGGTCGGTCTCACCTGGGAGCTGCTTTTT.

The gene calls are TRBV7-6 and TRBJ2-1; 8 bases are a match to TRBD2. The V segment lost 2 bases and the J segment 2 bases; nucleotides outside the gene matches: 5. This CDR3 region has 16 residues. The germline CDR1 and CDR2 sequences are SGHVS and FNYEAQ. The CDR3 is CASSLLRREAYNEQFF. CDR3 sequence (DNA): TGTGCCAGCAGCTTATTAAGGCGGGAGGCCTACAATGAGCAGTTCTTC.

The chain couples TRBV7-8 to TRBJ2-3, with 7 bases aligning to TRBD2. The CDR3 sequence is 17 residues long. Per the germline V gene, CDR1 is SGHVS and CDR2 is FQNEAQ. J lost 4 bases, V lost 6 bases, and 16 bases had no gene match. Here the CDR3 DNA reads TGTGCCAGCAGTCCCGCCAACCGACTAGCAGTCCCAGATACGCAGTATTTT. Translated: CASSPANRLAVPDTQYF.

This chain links TRBV15 with TRBJ1-2, with 8 bases identical to TRBD1. CDR1 and CDR2 from the germline V gene are LNHNV and YYDKDF (reference sequence). This CDR3 comprises 14 residues. With V trimmed by 4 bases and J by 7 bases, 8 bases remained unmatched. Written as DNA, the CDR3 is TGTGCCACCAGCATACCGGGACAGGAAGTTGGCTACACCTTC. Translating it yields CATSIPGQEVGYTF.

The CDR3 DNA follows: TGTGCCAGCTCAATTTCAGGGGGCGATACGCAGTATTTT. Residues: CASSISGGDTQYF. The chain links TRBV18 to TRBJ2-3, with 8 bases matching TRBD1. The CDR3 extends over 13 amino acids. Germline CDR1 is KGHSH and CDR2 is LQKENI. Trimming at V came to 5 bases and at J to 6 bases, leaving 4 bases not matched to a gene.

This CDR3 is CASSPIGRNGYTF. CDR3 DNA: TGTGCCAGCAGTCCAATAGGGCGAAATGGCTACACCTTC. The V call is TRBV28, the J call TRBJ1-2; D not certain. CDR1 and CDR2 (germline): MDHEN, SYDVKM. The CDR3 sequence is 13 residues long. Trimming removed 5 bases from V and 6 bases from J, with 13 bases in between.

The V call is TRBV4-2, the J call TRBJ2-1, with D perhaps TRBD2 (6 bases). The CDR3 totals 17 residues. Germline V gene sequence: CDR1 LGHNA, CDR2 YNFKEQ. Trimming pared 1 base from V and 7 bases from J, leaving 20 bases between. The CDR3 DNA is TGTGCCAGCAGCCAAGGTTCGGGAGCCTCGTTTGAGAATGAGCAGTTCTTC. Its protein is CASSQGSGASFENEQFF.

In regard to this clone: This CDR3 is also generated by other DNA sequences in the sample. V gene TRBV18 combines with J gene TRBJ2-7, with D perhaps matching TRBD1 or TRBD2 (5 bases each). Germline V gene sequence: CDR1 KGHSH, CDR2 LQKENI. This CDR3 comprises 12 residues. V was trimmed by 6 bases and J by 5 bases, leaving 11 bases between them. The CDR3, as DNA: TGTGCCAGCTCCCCAGGGAGAGACGAGCAGTACTTC. This gives the protein CASSPGRDEQYF.

The chain carries TRBV19 and TRBJ2-5; TRBD2 matches 15 bases. Trimming at V came to 5 bases and at J to 3 bases, leaving 4 bases not matched to a gene. CDR3 size: 16 residues. From germline, CDR1 is LNHDA and CDR2 SQIVND (reference sequence). DNA for the CDR3: TGTGCCAGTAGTGGGACTAGCGGGAGGCCCAAAGAGACCCAGTACTTC. Translation gives CASSGTSGRPKETQYF. Drawing the rest from reference TRBV19 and TRBJ2-5, the complete variable domain is DGGITQSPKYLFRKEGQNVTLSCEQNLNHDAMYWYRQDPGQGLRLIYYSQIVNDFQKGDIAEGYSVSREKKESFPLTVTSAQKNPTAFYLCASSGTSGRPKETQYFGPGTRLLVL.

This sequence joins TRBV4-2 and TRBJ2-3, with 9 bases fitting TRBD2. CDR1 is LGHNA and CDR2 is YNFKEQ in the germline V gene. The V segment lost 4 bases and the J segment 2 bases; nucleotides outside the gene matches: 7. The CDR3 totals 16 residues. The CDR3 loop reads CASSPLAGVYTDTQYF. In DNA, the CDR3 is TGTGCCAGCAGCCCCTTAGCGGGAGTTTACACAGATACGCAGTATTTT.

The chain carries TRBV5-1 and TRBJ2-5; D is tentatively TRBD1 or TRBD2 (5 bases each). CDR3 size: 17 residues. Trimming removed 0 bases from V and 3 bases from J, with 18 bases in between. Germline loops: CDR1 SGHRS, CDR2 YFSETQ. The CDR3 DNA sequence: TGCGCCAGCAGCTTGGGGGGACGATTCGCGCCGAAAGAGACCCAGTACTTC. Its translation is CASSLGGRFAPKETQYF.

The chain employs TRBV30 and TRBJ2-1, with D possibly matching TRBD1 (6 bases). The V and J ends lost 1 base and 6 bases respectively, with 10 bases between them. CDR1 is GTSNPN, CDR2 SVGIG, per germline (reference sequence). The CDR3 extends over 13 amino acids. The CDR3 here is CAWSGGLINEQFF. The CDR3 region has the DNA TGTGCCTGGAGTGGGGGGCTAATCAATGAGCAGTTCTTC. Using reference TRBV30 and TRBJ2-1 for the parts outside the CDR3, the full variable domain is SQTIHQWPATLVQPVGSPLSLECTVEGTSNPNLYWYRQAAGRGLQLLFYSVGIGQISSEVPQNLSASRPQDRQFILSSKKLLLSDSGFYLCAWSGGLINEQFFGPGTRLTVL.

V is TRBV7-9 and J is TRBJ2-3, with D tentatively TRBD1 (5 bases). Trimming cost V 9 bases and J 5 bases, with 18 bases left between them. The CDR3 totals 14 residues. Germline V gene data show CDR1 as SEHNR and CDR2 as FQNEAQ (reference sequence). The CDR3 loop reads CASRGRVSLDTQYF. CDR3 nucleotides: TGTGCCAGTCGAGGCAGGGTGTCATTAGATACGCAGTATTTT.

The V and J genes are TRBV6-1 and TRBJ2-5, with 8 bases identical to TRBD1. The V and J ends lost 6 bases and 1 base, in that order; junction bases with no gene match: 4. Germline CDR1 is MNHNS and CDR2 is SASEGT. The CDR3 is 14 residues long. The CDR3 is CASSATGGQETQYF. The CDR3 bases are TGTGCCAGCAGCGCTACAGGGGGCCAAGAGACCCAGTACTTC.

The rearrangement uses TRBV4-1 and TRBJ2-7; tentatively, D is TRBD1 or TRBD2 (5 bases each). The CDR3 is 15 amino acids. Germline V CDR1 and CDR2: MGHRA, YSYEKL. The germline V and J ends were trimmed by 0 bases and 3 bases, with 12 bases remaining between them. CDR3 DNA sequence: TGCGCCAGCAGCCAAGAGGGGGTTCAGGGCTACGAGCAGTACTTC. The encoded protein is CASSQEGVQGYEQYF.

CDR3 sequence reads: CASSQEGQPYGYTF. DNA of the CDR3: TGCGCCAGCAGCCAAGAAGGTCAACCCTATGGCTACACCTTC. This chain connects TRBV4-1 to TRBJ1-2; D ambiguous. The CDR3 is made up of 14 amino acids. V lost 0 bases, J lost 4 bases, and 9 bases lay in between. The V gene's germline CDR1 is MGHRA and CDR2 YSYEKL.

The gene calls are TRBV27 and TRBJ2-7; 7 bases are a match to TRBD2. Germline values: CDR1 MNHEY, CDR2 SMNVEV (reference sequence). This CDR3 region has 13 residues. V trimming: 3 bases; J trimming: 7 bases; junction bases outside the gene matches: 6. CDR3 DNA sequence: TGTGCCAGCAGTTTTCTAGCGGCGCAGGAGCAGTACTTC. It translates to CASSFLAAQEQYF.

About this clone itself: Distinct nucleotide sequences in the sample also encode this CDR3. This chain joins TRBV19 and TRBJ1-1, with D maybe TRBD1 (5 bases). Germline V gene lookup returns CDR1 LNHDA and CDR2 SQIVND (reference sequence). The V end lost 6 bases, the J end lost 1 base, and 9 bases lay between the germline ends. This CDR3 has 13 residues. The CDR3 DNA reads as TGTGCCAGTAGCCTGGGGGGGAACACTGAAGCTTTCTTT. It translates to CASSLGGNTEAFF.

This clone was seen just once. The J gene is TRBJ2-5, the V gene TRBV5-1; D is undetermined. The CDR3 runs 14 residues. V dropped 3 bases and J dropped 1 base, with 10 bases sitting between them. Germline loops: CDR1 SGHRS, CDR2 YFSETQ. The CDR3 DNA reads as TGCGCCAGCAGCTCCTCCGGCAGCCAAGAGACCCAGTACTTC. This codes for CASSSSGSQETQYF.

The count of this clone is one. The rearrangement joins TRBV30 to TRBJ2-1, with a possible D match to TRBD2 (5 bases). Deletions cut 4 bases from V and 6 bases from J, with 16 bases between. CDR1 is GTSNPN, CDR2 SVGIG, per germline (reference sequence). This CDR3 has 14 residues. The CDR3 coding sequence is TGTGCCTGGAACTTAGGACTGGAAGTCAATGAGCAGTTCTTC. Protein product: CAWNLGLEVNEQFF.

V is TRBV5-5 and J is TRBJ2-7; perhaps TRBD1 as D (6 bases). V shed 5 bases and J shed 4 bases, with 13 bases lying between them. The V gene's germline CDR1 is SGHKS and CDR2 YYEKEE (reference sequence). The CDR3 loop spans 13 amino acids. CDR3 in amino acids: CASRWNREYEQYF. The CDR3 region has the DNA TGTGCCAGCAGATGGAACAGGGAATACGAGCAGTACTTC.

Details on this clone: This sequence is one base from a far larger clone and is likely a read error. The conserved closing phenylalanine or tryptophan is absent in this CDR3, likely reflecting a read error. The CDR3 here is CASSSGAGTSGNTIYS. The CDR3 DNA is TGTGCCAGCAGCTCAGGGGCAGGGACCTCTGGAAACACCATATATTCT. The rearrangement uses TRBV7-9 and TRBJ1-3; weak D call: TRBD1 (6 bases). The V end lost 4 bases, the J end lost 0 bases, and 13 bases lay between the germline ends. Germline V gene data show CDR1 as SEHNR and CDR2 as FQNEAQ (reference sequence). This CDR3 contains 16 residues.

The chain combines TRBV7-9 with TRBJ1-1; D is ambiguous. CDR1 is SEHNR and CDR2 is FQNEAQ in the germline V gene (reference sequence). The CDR3 totals 13 residues. Trimming removed 3 bases from V and 3 bases from J, with 8 bases in between. The CDR3 sequence: CASSFGGDTEAFF. The CDR3 DNA sequence: TGTGCCAGCAGCTTCGGCGGGGACACTGAAGCTTTCTTT.

This clone was seen more than once but under ten times. The germline gene is not matched at one end of the junction; a read error may be the cause. Other nucleotide sequences from this sample produce the same CDR3. The chain links TRBV20-1 to TRBJ2-7; D is uncertain. This CDR3 spans 10 amino acids. In germline, CDR1 is DFQATT, CDR2 SNEGSKA (reference sequence). DNA of the CDR3: TGCAGTGCAGGGCGCCCCGGTCAGTACTTT. This gives the protein CSAGRPGQYF.

The chain carries TRBV5-4 and TRBJ2-7, with a weak D call TRBD2 (5 bases). Per germline, CDR1 SGHNT and CDR2 YYREEE (reference sequence). The V gene lost 0 bases and the J gene lost 3 bases, with 13 bases spanning the gap. The CDR3 has 15 residues. The CDR3, as DNA: TGTGCCAGCAGCTTGGCCGGAAGCGGTAACTACGAGCAGTACTTC. This encodes CASSLAGSGNYEQYF. The full variable domain, rest sourced from reference TRBV5-4 and TRBJ2-7, is ETGVTQSPTHLIKTRGQQVTLRCSSQSGHNTVSWYQQALGQGPQFIFQYYREEENGRGNFPPRFSGLQFPNYSSELNVNALELDDSALYLCASSLAGSGNYEQYFGPGTRLTVT.

The chain carries TRBV7-9 and TRBJ1-1; D perhaps matches TRBD1 (5 bases). This CDR3 region has 14 residues. Looked up from germline, CDR1 is SEHNR and CDR2 is FQNEAQ (reference sequence). The V end lost 4 bases, the J end lost 1 base, and 10 bases lay between the germline ends. The CDR3 DNA follows: TGTGCCAGCAGCTCGGGACTGACGAACACTGAAGCTTTCTTT. This codes for CASSSGLTNTEAFF.

This clone was detected once. The CDR3 region has the DNA TGTGCCAGCAGTTTTGCGGGACCCCTCTGGGTCGAGCAGTACTTC. It yields the protein CASSFAGPLWVEQYF. V is TRBV28 and J is TRBJ2-7; TRBD2 might be the D (6 bases). Germline CDR1 is MDHEN and CDR2 is SYDVKM. Deletions cut 3 bases from V and 6 bases from J, with 18 bases between. The CDR3 length is 15 residues.